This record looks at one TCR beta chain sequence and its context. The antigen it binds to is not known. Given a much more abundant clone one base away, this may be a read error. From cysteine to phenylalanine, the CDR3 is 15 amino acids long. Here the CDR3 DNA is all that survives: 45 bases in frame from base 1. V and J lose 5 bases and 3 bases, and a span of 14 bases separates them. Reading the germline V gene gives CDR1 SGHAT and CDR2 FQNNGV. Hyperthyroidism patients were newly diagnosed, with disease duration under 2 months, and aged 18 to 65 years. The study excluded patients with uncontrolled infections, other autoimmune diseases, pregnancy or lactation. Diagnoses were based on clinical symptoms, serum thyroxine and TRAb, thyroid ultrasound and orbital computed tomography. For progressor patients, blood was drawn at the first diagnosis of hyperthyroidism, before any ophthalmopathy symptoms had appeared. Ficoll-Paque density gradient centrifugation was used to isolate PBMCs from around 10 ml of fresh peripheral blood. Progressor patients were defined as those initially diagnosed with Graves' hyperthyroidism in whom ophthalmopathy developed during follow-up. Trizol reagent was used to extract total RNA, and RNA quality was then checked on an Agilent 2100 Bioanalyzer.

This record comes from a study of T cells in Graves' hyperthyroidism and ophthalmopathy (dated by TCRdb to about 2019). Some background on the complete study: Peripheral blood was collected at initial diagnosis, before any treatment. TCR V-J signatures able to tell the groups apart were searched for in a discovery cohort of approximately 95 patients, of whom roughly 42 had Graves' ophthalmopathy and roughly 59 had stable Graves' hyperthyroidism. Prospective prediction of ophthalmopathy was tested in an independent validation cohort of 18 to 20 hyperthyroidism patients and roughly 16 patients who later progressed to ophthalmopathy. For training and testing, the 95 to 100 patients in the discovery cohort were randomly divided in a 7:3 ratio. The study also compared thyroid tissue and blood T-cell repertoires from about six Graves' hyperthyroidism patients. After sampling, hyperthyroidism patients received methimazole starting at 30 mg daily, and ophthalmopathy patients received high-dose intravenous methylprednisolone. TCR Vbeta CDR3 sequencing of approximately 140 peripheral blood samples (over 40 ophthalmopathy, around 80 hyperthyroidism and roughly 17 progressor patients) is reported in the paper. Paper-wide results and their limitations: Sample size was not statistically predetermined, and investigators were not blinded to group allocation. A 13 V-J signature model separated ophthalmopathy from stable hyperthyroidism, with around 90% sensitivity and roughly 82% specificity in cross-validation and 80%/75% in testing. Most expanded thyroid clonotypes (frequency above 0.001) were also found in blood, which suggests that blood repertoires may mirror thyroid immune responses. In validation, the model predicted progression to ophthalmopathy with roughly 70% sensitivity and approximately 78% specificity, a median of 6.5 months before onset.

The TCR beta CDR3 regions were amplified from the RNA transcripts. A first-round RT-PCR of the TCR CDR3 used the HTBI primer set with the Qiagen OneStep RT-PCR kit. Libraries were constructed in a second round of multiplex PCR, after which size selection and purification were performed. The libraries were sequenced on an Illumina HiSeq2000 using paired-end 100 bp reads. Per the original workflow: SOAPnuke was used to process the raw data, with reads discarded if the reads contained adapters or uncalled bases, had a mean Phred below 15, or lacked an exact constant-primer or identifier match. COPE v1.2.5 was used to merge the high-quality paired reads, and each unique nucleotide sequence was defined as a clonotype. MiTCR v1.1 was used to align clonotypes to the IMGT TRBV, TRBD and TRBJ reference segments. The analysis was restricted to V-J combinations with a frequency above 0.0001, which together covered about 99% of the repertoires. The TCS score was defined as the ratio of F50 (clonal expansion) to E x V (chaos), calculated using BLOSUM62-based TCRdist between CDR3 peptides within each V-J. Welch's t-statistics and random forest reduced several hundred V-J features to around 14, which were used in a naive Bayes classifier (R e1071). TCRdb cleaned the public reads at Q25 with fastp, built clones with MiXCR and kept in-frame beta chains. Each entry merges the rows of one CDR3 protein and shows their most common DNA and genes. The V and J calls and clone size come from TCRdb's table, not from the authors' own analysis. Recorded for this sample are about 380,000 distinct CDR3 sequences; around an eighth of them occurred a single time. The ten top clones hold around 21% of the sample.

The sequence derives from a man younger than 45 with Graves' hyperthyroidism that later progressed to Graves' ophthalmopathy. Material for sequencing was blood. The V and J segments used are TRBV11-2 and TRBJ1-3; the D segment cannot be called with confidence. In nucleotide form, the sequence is TGTGCCAGCAGCACAACCGGACTATTTGGAAACACCATATATTTT. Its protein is CASSTTGLFGNTIYF.